The table lists the clone carrying this T cell receptor beta chain with a few counts. TCR beta CDR3 region amplification was performed from RNA transcripts. The HTBI set primed first-round TCR CDR3 RT-PCR. One entry per CDR3 protein results from TCRdb running MiXCR on the multiplex PCR reads. The data show over 650,000 distinct CDR3 sequences, about 17% seen once. Germline assignment: CDR1 KGHDR and CDR2 SFDVKD. The CDR3 has 14 amino acids. With 1 base removed from V and 6 bases from J, the gap between germline ends came to 9 bases. These data are taken from a study of T cells in Graves' hyperthyroidism and ophthalmopathy.

V and J are TRBV24-1 and TRBJ1-5; the D is unclear. Sequences were obtained from blood. The origin of this receptor is a man between 18 and 29 years old with Graves' hyperthyroidism. Here the CDR3 DNA reads TGTGCCACCAGTGATTTATCCGGGGTTCAGCCCCAGCATTTT. Its translation: CATSDLSGVQPQHF.